The text below deals with one T cell receptor beta chain. What it recognizes is unknown. The record originates from a study of Ad26.COV2.S vaccination and SARS-CoV-2 variants. TCRdb's table, derived via immunoSEQ multiplex PCR, lists solely in-frame clones and lacks some. The sample contains approximately 97,000 clones, 80% of which appear only once. General study findings and limits: Post-vaccination breadth of spike-specific CD8+ and CD4+ T cell responses was reportedly substantial. People who got the vaccine or the placebo had similar non-spike TCR breadth.

Germline CDR1 and CDR2: GTSNPN and SVGIG (reference sequence). Between the trimmed V and J ends, which lost 2 bases and 12 bases, there was a span of 23 bases. The CDR3 has 15 residues. This chain uses TRBV30 with TRBJ2-1, with D perhaps given as TRBD1 or TRBD2 (6 bases each). The TCR sequence derives from a human donor who had recovered from COVID-19. The source material was peripheral blood, sampled after recovery from COVID-19. DNA for the CDR3: TGTGCCTGGAGTTTAAATATAGGGGGTTCGGAGGGGCAGTTCTTC. Its translation: CAWSLNIGGSEGQFF.